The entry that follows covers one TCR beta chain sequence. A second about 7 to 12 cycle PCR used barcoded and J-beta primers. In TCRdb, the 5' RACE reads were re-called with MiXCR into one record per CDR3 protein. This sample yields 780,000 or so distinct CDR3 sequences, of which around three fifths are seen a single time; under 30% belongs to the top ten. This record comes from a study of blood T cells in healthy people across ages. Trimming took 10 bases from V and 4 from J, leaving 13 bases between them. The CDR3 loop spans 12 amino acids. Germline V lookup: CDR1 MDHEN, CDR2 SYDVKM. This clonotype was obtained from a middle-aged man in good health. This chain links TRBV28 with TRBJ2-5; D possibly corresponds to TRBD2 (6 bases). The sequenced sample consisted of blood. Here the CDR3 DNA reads TGTGCCACACGGGACTCAAGAGAGACCCAGTACTTC. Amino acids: CATRDSRETQYF. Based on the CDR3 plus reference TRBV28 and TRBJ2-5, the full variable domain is DVKVTQSSRYLVKRTGEKVFLECVQDMDHENMFWYRQDPGLGLRLIYFSYDVKMKEKGDIPEGYSVSREKKERFSLILESASTNQTSMYLCATRDSRETQYFGPGTRLLVL.